The rows below give T cell receptor beta chains drawn from one sample of a study of cytomegalovirus exposure and HLA in healthy donors. Using immunoSEQ multiplex PCR, the repertoire was profiled, and TCRdb retains in-frame clones only, with some absent. The profile shows about 140,000 clones, around 9.6% of them singletons. Material for sequencing was PBMCs. These receptors were taken from a male donor in good health and CMV-seronegative. Each CDR3 is given with its conserved first and last residue. D genes are given only for firm matches. Only part of the rows carry a size: once, few, many, or a class if the clone is expanded.

clone_size j_call d_call v_call cdr3_nt cdr3_aa
few TRBJ2-3 TRBD1 TRBV27 TGTGCCAGCAGTTCGACCGGACACGACAGGGGCGCAGATACGCAGTATTTT CASSSTGHDRGADTQYF
few TRBJ1-6 TRBD1 TRBV28 TGTGCCAGCAGTACGTGGACAGGGTGGGTTTCACCCCTCCACTTT CASSTWTGWVSPLHF
. TRBJ1-1 TRBD1 TRBV19 TGTGCCAGCCACAGGGGGCAGGGGGCCGGTGAAGCTTTCTTT CASHRGQGAGEAFF
. TRBJ2-3 TRBD2 TRBV27 TGTGCCAGCAGTTTTCAGCTAGCGGGAACAGATACGCAGTATTTT CASSFQLAGTDTQYF
few TRBJ2-1 TRBD2 TRBV9 TGTGCCAGCAGTGCGACTAGCGGGGGGGCGAGTGAGCAGTTCTTC CASSATSGGASEQFF
. TRBJ2-7 . TRBV6-1 TGTGCCAGCAGGTTACAATCTCCTCTGGACGAGCAGTACTTC CASRLQSPLDEQYF
few TRBJ1-6 . TRBV30 TGTGCCTGGAGTGTACCAGGTCCTCGGCATAATTCACCCCTCCACTTT CAWSVPGPRHNSPLHF
few TRBJ2-7 . TRBV4-3 TGCGCCAGCAGCCAAGATGGCCTTCACGAGCAGTACTTC CASSQDGLHEQYF
. TRBJ2-7 TRBD1 TRBV7-9 TGTGCCAGCAGCCCACAGGGGCACGAGCAGTACTTC CASSPQGHEQYF
few TRBJ1-1 . TRBV6-5 TGTGCCAGCAGTTCGGCAGGGCCCCACACTGAAGCTTTCTTT CASSSAGPHTEAFF
few TRBJ2-7 TRBD1 TRBV7-9 TGTGCCAGCAGGGCCGACCGGACAGGAACCTACGAGCAGTACTTC CASRADRTGTYEQYF
few TRBJ1-5 TRBD1 TRBV4-1 TGCGCCAGCAGCGCCGGGACAGTCAATCAGCCCCAGCATTTT CASSAGTVNQPQHF
few TRBJ1-6 . TRBV30 TGTGCCTGGAGTGCCCTCACAGGGAACTATTCACCCCTCCACTTT CAWSALTGNYSPLHF
. TRBJ2-6 . TRBV2 TGTGCCAGCAGTGACTGGCGGGGCTCTGGGGCCAACGTCCTGACTTTC CASSDWRGSGANVLTF
few TRBJ1-2 TRBD1 TRBV7-2 TGTGCCAGCAGCTTCCTTGGACAGGCGACGATTAAAAACTATGGCTACACCTTC CASSFLGQATIKNYGYTF
few TRBJ1-6 . TRBV10-3 TGTGCCATCAGTGAGTCTGAGAGGGAGAGTTCACCCCTCCACTTT CAISESERESSPLHF
few TRBJ1-6 . TRBV6-5 TGTGCCAGCAGTTACTCCGGGTTAGCAGATTCACCCCTCCACTTT CASSYSGLADSPLHF
few TRBJ2-1 . TRBV19 TGTGCCAGTAGTATTAGGGGGTACAATGAGCAGTTCTTC CASSIRGYNEQFF
. TRBJ2-2 . TRBV27 TGTGCCAGCAGTTTCGGTTCAGGCAACACCGGGGAGCTGTTTTTT CASSFGSGNTGELFF
. TRBJ1-4 . TRBV28 TGTGCCAGCAGTTTACGAGGTGCAACTAATGAAAAACTGTTTTTT CASSLRGATNEKLFF
few TRBJ2-2 . TRBV4-1 TGCGCCAGCAGCCGACCGGGACATCGGAACACCGGGGAGCTGTTTTTT CASSRPGHRNTGELFF
few TRBJ2-7 TRBD2 TRBV28 TGTGCCGCGGGGGGCCTCTACGAGCAGTACTTC CAAGGLYEQYF
few TRBJ2-3 TRBD2 TRBV19 TGTGCCAGTAGTATATTAGCGGGAGCGGAAGATACGCAGTATTTT CASSILAGAEDTQYF
. TRBJ2-5 . TRBV28 TGTGCCAGCAGCCCGGGATCACAAGAGACCCAGTACTTC CASSPGSQETQYF
few TRBJ1-2 . TRBV9 TGTGCCAGCAGCCCCCGGGGGGGAGAAGGGTACGGCTACACCTTC CASSPRGGEGYGYTF
few TRBJ2-1 . TRBV28 TGTGCCAGCAGTTTGGACACCGACTCCTACAATGAGCAGTTCTTC CASSLDTDSYNEQFF
few TRBJ2-7 . TRBV7-2 TGTGCCAGCAGCTTAGTACAAGGGAGCTCCTACGAGCAGTACTTC CASSLVQGSSYEQYF
few TRBJ2-1 TRBD2 TRBV16 TGTGCCAGCAGCCAATATGCTAGCGGGGGCAATGAGCAGTTCTTC CASSQYASGGNEQFF
few TRBJ2-2 . TRBV6-5 TGTGCCAGCAGATTAAGGCCAGGGAACACCGGGGAGCTGTTTTTT CASRLRPGNTGELFF
. TRBJ1-5 TRBD1 TRBV6-1 TGTGCCAGCAGGGGGACAGCTAGTAGCAATCAGCCCCAGCATTTT CASRGTASSNQPQHF
few TRBJ2-7 TRBD2 TRBV7-9 TGTGCCAGCAGCTGGGCCGGGGGGAACTCCTACGAGCAGTACTTC CASSWAGGNSYEQYF
few TRBJ1-2 TRBD1 TRBV4-1 TGCGCCAGCAGCCAAGTCTACGGGACAGGGAGAGATGGCTACACCTTC CASSQVYGTGRDGYTF